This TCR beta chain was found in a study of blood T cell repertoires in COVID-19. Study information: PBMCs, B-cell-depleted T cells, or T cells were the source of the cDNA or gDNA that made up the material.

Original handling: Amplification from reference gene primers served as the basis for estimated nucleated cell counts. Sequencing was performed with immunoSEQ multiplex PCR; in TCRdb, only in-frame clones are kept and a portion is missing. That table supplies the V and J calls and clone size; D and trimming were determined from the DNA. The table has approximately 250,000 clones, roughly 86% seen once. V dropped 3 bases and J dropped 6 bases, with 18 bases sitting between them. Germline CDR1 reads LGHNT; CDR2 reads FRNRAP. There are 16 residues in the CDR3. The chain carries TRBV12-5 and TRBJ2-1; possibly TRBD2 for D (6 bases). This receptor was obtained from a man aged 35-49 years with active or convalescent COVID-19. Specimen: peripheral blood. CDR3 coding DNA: TGTGCTAGTGGTTTCCCCTCGGGTGTGGGGGGCAATGAGCAGTTCTTC. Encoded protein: CASGFPSGVGGNEQFF. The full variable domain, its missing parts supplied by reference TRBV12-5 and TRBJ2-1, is DARVTQTPRHKVTEMGQEVTMRCQPILGHNTVFWYRQTMMQGLELLAYFRNRAPLDDSGMPKDRFSAEMPDATLATLKIQPSEPRDSAVYFCASGFPSGVGGNEQFFGPGTRLTVL.